A selection of T cell receptor beta chains follows, all from one sample in a study of blood T cell repertoires in COVID-19. Sequenced by immunoSEQ multiplex PCR; TCRdb stores in-frame clones only, minus some. The data contain around 82,000 clones, 90% of them singletons. Sequenced sample: peripheral blood. These receptors all stem from a human donor in a cohort sampled during active COVID-19. CDR3s leave out the opening cysteine and the closing phenylalanine or tryptophan.

TRBV19 | ASSRSTDTQY
TRBV6-1 | ASSEASRLDEAF
TRBV19 | ATEPGGGQPQH
TRBV9 | ASSVGGSGQETQY
TRBV7-6 | ASSKTPGQGAYEQY
TRBV6-6 | ASSYTPRARDNEQF
TRBV10-1 | ASSPGQRTDTQY
TRBV7-9 | ASSLGLAGSRDEQY
TRBV6-6 | ASSTGQGGGYT
TRBV3-1/TRBV3-2 | ASSLQTANTEAF
TRBV12-3/TRBV12-4 | ASSVLRGYEQY
TRBV28 | ASSRTGYNSPLH
TRBV7-8 | ASSQGLYGTEAF
TRBV18 | ASSPRTGNEQY